This TCR beta chain was observed in a study of CD8 T cells in Susac syndrome. Overall study context: When their blood was taken, patients with Susac syndrome were therapy-naive, taking corticosteroids, or taking intravenous immunoglobulin alone.

Reverse transcription used roughly 0.45 to 1 ug RNA and random hexamers. Using its own MiXCR run on the immunoSEQ multiplex PCR reads, TCRdb lists one record per CDR3 protein. The sample has about 130,000 distinct CDR3 sequences; around 94% are singletons. General observations from the study: Individuals included in the TCR sequencing and HLA analysis were acknowledged by the study to be relatively few in number. The study found that Susac CD8+ clonal expansion peaked in TEMRA cells and active patients.

In this sample, this clonotype turned up once. Its antigen is still unknown. Germline V lookup: CDR1 MNHEY, CDR2 SVGAGI. Losses at the gene ends were 2 bases for V and 4 bases for J; bases not matched to a gene: 1. This CDR3 has 13 amino acids. Sequencing used CD8+ T cells from PBMCs. This receptor was obtained from a human donor with Susac syndrome. The chain carries TRBV6-5 and TRBJ1-2; 7 bases agree with TRBD1. The CDR3 here is CASSYGQAYGYTF. For the CDR3, the DNA is TGTGCCAGCAGTTACGGACAGGCCTATGGCTACACCTTC.